Only a few counts were recorded for the clone carrying this TCR beta chain. Its antigen is undetermined. This entry comes from a study of CD8+ T cells in alopecia areata. Study at large: Treated patients were scored for severity by percent of scalp affected.

Study-wide points: Higher clonality was seen in lesional scalp than in normal scalp, especially in alopecia totalis/universalis. Since there was just one nonresponder, nobody can yet say how baseline CD8+ expansion ties to response. Compared with mice, patients displayed less clear TCR sharing, possibly for HLA-related reasons.

V dropped 8 bases and J dropped 4 bases, with 14 bases sitting between them. Germline assignment: CDR1 SQVTM and CDR2 ANQGSEA. The CDR3 loop spans 12 amino acids. Specified treatment: oral pan-JAK inhibitor, 5-10 mg twice daily. Isolated RNA was reverse transcribed into cDNA used as the sequencing template. Some clones are missing from TCRdb's copy, which holds only in-frame ones; the method was immunoSEQ multiplex PCR. The sample records around 180,000 clones, around three fifths being singletons. The sample here was CD4+ T cells sorted from blood, taken at approximately week 49, from a patient treated with tofacitinib. The TCR was taken from a human donor with alopecia areata. The rearrangement joins TRBV29-1 to TRBJ1-1; the D gene is possibly TRBD1 (6 bases). CDR3 region: CSFRGGGTEAFF. DNA of the CDR3: TGCAGCTTCAGGGGTGGAGGCACTGAAGCTTTCTTT.